The TCR beta chain described here comes from a study of immune characteristics of hereditary and idiopathic chronic pancreatitis. Study-wide points: Vbeta-Jbeta usage, including TRBV10, TRBV19, TRBV23 and TRBV5, differed by pancreatitis type.

Total pancreatectomy with islet autotransplantation was the source of the chronic pancreatitis pancreas tissue. About this clone itself: What it recognizes is unknown.

Measured with immunoSEQ multiplex PCR; TCRdb has only the in-frame clones, and not every one. Altogether thousands of clones are present, 70% to 80% being singletons, with the ten largest covering approximately 14%. CDR1 and CDR2 from the germline V gene are MNHEY and SMNVEV (reference sequence). Trimming pared 8 bases from V and 2 bases from J, leaving 10 bases between. The CDR3 runs to 14 residues. The sequencing input was pancreas tissue with idiopathic chronic pancreatitis. The origin of this receptor is a human donor with chronic pancreatitis. The rearrangement uses TRBV27 and TRBJ1-6; D gene uncertain. The CDR3 bases are TGTGCCAGCCGCGGAACTACCTATAATTCACCCCTCCACTTT. Translation gives CASRGTTYNSPLHF.